This record looks at one TCR beta chain sequence and its context. This specimen comes from a study of response to subunit inactivated influenza vaccine. From the RT-PCR reads, TCRdb called clonotypes with MiXCR, one entry per CDR3 protein. The sample shows a few hundred thousand distinct CDR3 sequences, less than 25% of them seen only once. Sequenced here: PBMCs from blood, sampled approximately 20 months after vaccination. The sequence was collected from a man aged 45-69 years who received an inactivated influenza vaccine.

In nucleotides, the CDR3 is TGTGCCAGCAGTTTAAGGTTAGACTACAATGAGCAGTTCTTC. Its translation is CASSLRLDYNEQFF. V and J are TRBV27 and TRBJ2-1; D is uncertain. This CDR3 has 14 amino acids. The V gene's germline CDR1 is MNHEY and CDR2 SMNVEV (reference sequence). The ends were cut back, 2 bases at V and 3 bases at J, with 8 bases in the middle.